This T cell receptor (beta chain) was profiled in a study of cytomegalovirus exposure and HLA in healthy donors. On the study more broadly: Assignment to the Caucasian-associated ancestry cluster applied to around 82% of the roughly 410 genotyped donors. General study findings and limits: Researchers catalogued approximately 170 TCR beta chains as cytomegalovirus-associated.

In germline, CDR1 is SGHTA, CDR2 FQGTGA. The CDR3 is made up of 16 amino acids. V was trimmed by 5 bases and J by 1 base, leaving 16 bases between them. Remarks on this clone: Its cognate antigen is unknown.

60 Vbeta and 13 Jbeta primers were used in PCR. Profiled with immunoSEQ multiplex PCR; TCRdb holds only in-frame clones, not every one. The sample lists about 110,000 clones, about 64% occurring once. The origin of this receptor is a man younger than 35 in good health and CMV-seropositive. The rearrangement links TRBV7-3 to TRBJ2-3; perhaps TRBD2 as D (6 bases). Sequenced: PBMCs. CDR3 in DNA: TGTGCCAGCAGCCCAGGTGGTGGCGGGGGCACAGATACGCAGTATTTT. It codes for CASSPGGGGGTDTQYF.